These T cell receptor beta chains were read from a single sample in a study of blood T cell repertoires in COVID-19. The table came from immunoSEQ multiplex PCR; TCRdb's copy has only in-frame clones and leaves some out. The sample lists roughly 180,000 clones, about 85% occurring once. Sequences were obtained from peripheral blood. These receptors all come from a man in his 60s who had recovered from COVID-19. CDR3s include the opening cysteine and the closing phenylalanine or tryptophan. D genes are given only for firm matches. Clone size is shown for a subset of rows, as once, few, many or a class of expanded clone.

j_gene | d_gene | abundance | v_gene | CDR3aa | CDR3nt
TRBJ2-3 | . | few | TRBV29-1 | CSAGRGNTDTQYF | TGCAGCGCTGGGCGGGGAAACACAGATACGCAGTATTTT
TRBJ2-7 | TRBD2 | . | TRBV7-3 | CASSSTPLGASGVGEQYF | TGTGCCAGCAGCTCGACCCCCCTAGGCGCTAGCGGGGTGGGCGAGCAGTACTTC
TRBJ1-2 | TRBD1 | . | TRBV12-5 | CASGDRQGGKGYTF | TGTGCTAGTGGTGACCGACAGGGAGGAAAGGGCTACACCTTC
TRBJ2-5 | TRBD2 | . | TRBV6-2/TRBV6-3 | CASSSGGRAETQYF | TGTGCCAGCAGTTCGGGGGGGCGCGCAGAGACCCAGTACTTC
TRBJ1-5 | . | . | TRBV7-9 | CASSLELDPVQGNQPQHF | TGTGCCAGCAGCTTAGAGCTGGATCCGGTACAGGGAAATCAGCCCCAGCATTTT
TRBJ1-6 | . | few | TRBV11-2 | CASSTRGGSYNSPLHF | TGTGCCAGCAGCACTAGAGGCGGATCCTATAATTCACCCCTCCACTTT
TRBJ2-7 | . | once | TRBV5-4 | CASSLRLAPYEQYF | TGTGCCAGCAGCTTGAGGCTAGCTCCCTACGAGCAGTACTTC
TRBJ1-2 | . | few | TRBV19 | CASSSGRRANYGYTF | TGTGCCAGTAGTTCAGGGCGGCGAGCTAACTATGGCTACACCTTC
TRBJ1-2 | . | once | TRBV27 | CASSLQGYGGYTF | TGTGCCAGCAGTTTACAGGGGTATGGTGGCTACACCTTC
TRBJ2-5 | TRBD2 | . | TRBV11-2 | CASSRRTSGGADRETQYF | TGTGCCAGCAGCCGGAGGACTAGCGGGGGGGCCGATAGAGAGACCCAGTACTTC
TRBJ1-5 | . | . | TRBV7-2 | CASSLAVATQPQHF | TGTGCCAGCAGCTTAGCTGTCGCTACCCAGCCCCAGCATTTT
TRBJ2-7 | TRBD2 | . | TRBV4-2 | CASSQGLAGGNEQYF | TGTGCCAGCAGCCAAGGGCTAGCGGGGGGGAACGAGCAGTACTTC
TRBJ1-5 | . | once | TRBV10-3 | CAIRNKLGRDGNQPQHF | TGTGCCATCAGAAATAAACTAGGTCGTGACGGCAATCAGCCCCAGCATTTT
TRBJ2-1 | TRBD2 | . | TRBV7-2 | CASSSPRERGTSSYNEQFF | TGTGCCAGCAGCTCCCCGAGGGAGCGGGGGACAAGCTCCTACAATGAGCAGTTCTTC
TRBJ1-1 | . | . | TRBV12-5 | CASGLVLGTPNRNLNTEAFF | TGTGCTAGTGGTTTGGTTCTCGGGACACCGAACCGTAACTTGAACACTGAAGCTTTCTTT
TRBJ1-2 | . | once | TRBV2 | CASSKQGPTYGYTF | TGTGCCAGCAGCAAACAGGGCCCAACCTATGGCTACACCTTC
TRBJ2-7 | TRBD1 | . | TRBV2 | CASSWGQGSFSYEQYF | TGTGCCAGCAGCTGGGGACAGGGTTCGTTCTCCTACGAGCAGTACTTC
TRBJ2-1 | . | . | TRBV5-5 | CASSQDSWEQFF | TGTGCCAGCAGCCAGGACAGTTGGGAGCAGTTCTTC
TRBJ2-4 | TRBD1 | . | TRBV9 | CASSRHTNRGRFDGLGKNIQYF | TGTGCCAGCAGCCGGCACACTAACAGGGGGAGGTTCGACGGTTTGGGCAAAAACATTCAGTACTTC
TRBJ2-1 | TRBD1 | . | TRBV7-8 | CASSPAAGQGYDEQFF | TGTGCCAGCAGCCCCGCCGCGGGACAGGGATATGATGAGCAGTTCTTC
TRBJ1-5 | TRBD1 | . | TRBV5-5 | CASSRTGGNQPQHF | TGTGCCAGCAGCCGAACAGGGGGCAATCAGCCCCAGCATTTT
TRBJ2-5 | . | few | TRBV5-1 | CASSASLGVQETQYF | TGCGCCAGCAGCGCCAGCCTAGGGGTCCAAGAGACCCAGTACTTC
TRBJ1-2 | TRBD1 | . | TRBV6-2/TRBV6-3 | CASSSQGGEARVFYGYTF | TGTGCCAGCAGTTCCCAAGGGGGCGAGGCGAGGGTCTTCTATGGCTACACCTTC
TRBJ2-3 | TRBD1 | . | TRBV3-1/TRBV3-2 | CASSQRPRGSDTQYF | TGTGCCAGCAGCCAACGTCCCAGGGGGTCAGATACGCAGTATTTT
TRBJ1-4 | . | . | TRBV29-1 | CSVEEGRGEKLFF | TGCAGCGTTGAAGAGGGCAGGGGTGAAAAACTGTTTTTT
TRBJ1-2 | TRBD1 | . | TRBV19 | CASSSPATGGFFGYTF | TGTGCCAGTAGTAGCCCAGCGACAGGGGGCTTCTTTGGCTACACCTTC
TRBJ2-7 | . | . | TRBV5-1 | CASSLMSGKYEQYF | TGCGCCAGCAGCTTGATGTCAGGGAAATACGAGCAGTACTTC
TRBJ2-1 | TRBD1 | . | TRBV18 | CASSPPGQGAREQFF | TGTGCCAGCTCACCACCGGGACAGGGGGCGCGTGAGCAGTTCTTC
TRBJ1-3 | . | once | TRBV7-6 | CASSLNAGTGNTIYF | TGTGCCAGCAGCTTAAACGCAGGGACTGGAAACACCATATATTTT
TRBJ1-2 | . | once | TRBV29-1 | CSTSRGNYGYTF | TGCAGCACATCGAGGGGGAACTATGGCTACACCTTC
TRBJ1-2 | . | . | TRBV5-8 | CASTSPGNSYGYTF | TGTGCCAGCACTAGTCCAGGGAACTCCTATGGCTACACCTTC
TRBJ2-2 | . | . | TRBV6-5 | CASSFSGDTGELFF | TGTGCCAGCAGTTTCTCAGGGGACACCGGGGAGCTGTTTTTT
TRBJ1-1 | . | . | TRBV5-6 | CASLEGLGTEAFF | TGTGCCAGCTTGGAGGGGCTCGGGACTGAAGCTTTCTTT
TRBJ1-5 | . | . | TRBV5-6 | CASSLVGGNNQPQHF | TGTGCCAGCAGCTTGGTTGGAGGGAACAATCAGCCCCAGCATTTT
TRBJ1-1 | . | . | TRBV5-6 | CASSPLTGRHTEAFF | TGTGCCAGCAGCCCTCTGACAGGCCGGCACACTGAAGCTTTCTTT
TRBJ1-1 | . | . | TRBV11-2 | CASSFGGLNTEAFF | TGTGCCAGCAGCTTCGGGGGACTGAACACTGAAGCTTTCTTT
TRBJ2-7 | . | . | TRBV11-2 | CASSLQGQQYF | TGTGCCAGCAGCCTGCAGGGCCAGCAGTACTTC
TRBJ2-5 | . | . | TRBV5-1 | CASSPQGGPEETQYF | TGCGCCAGCAGCCCCCAGGGGGGTCCGGAAGAGACCCAGTACTTC
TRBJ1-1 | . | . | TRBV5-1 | CASSGTSGNTEAFF | TGCGCCAGCAGCGGGACAAGCGGGAACACTGAAGCTTTCTTT